Below, one T cell receptor beta chain is given with its context. The data were taken from a study of T cell changes during pregnancy in multiple sclerosis. The method was immunoSEQ multiplex PCR; TCRdb's version includes in-frame clones alone and lacks a portion of them. The repertoire holds some 87,000 clones, with roughly 92% as singletons. V lost 0 bases and J lost 8; bases outside the gene matches: 5. The germline V gene has CDR1 SGHRS and CDR2 YFSETQ. The CDR3 is 15 amino acids. Sequences were derived from CD4+ T cells from peripheral blood mononuclear cells, sampled before pregnancy. V usage is TRBV5-1 and J usage is TRBJ2-1; 10 nucleotides line up with TRBD2. This clonotype originated in a female donor with multiple sclerosis, enrolled in a pregnancy study. CDR3 bases: TGCGCCAGCAGCTTGGGGCTAGCGGGAGATGATGAGCAGTTCTTC. Amino acids: CASSLGLAGDDEQFF.